These T cell receptor beta chains were read from a single sample in a study of cytomegalovirus exposure and HLA in healthy donors. Sequencing used immunoSEQ multiplex PCR; TCRdb keeps in-frame clones, though not all of them. The sample yields approximately 140,000 clones, of which the top ten take up 1.5% to 2%. Sequencing was carried out using PBMCs. Source of these receptors: a woman in her forties or fifties in good health and CMV-seronegative. CDR3s include the opening cysteine and the closing phenylalanine or tryptophan. Each record gives: V gene, D gene, J gene, CDR3 protein, CDR3 DNA. A D gene is named only where the DNA matches it firmly.

>TRBV6-5|TRBD2|TRBJ2-5
CASSTHASGQETQYF
TGTGCCAGCAGCACTCACGCTAGCGGCCAAGAGACCCAGTACTTC
>TRBV27|TRBD2|TRBJ2-1
CASSSPGLVSYNEQFF
TGTGCCAGCAGTTCACCGGGACTAGTCTCCTACAATGAGCAGTTCTTC
>TRBV5-6|NA|TRBJ2-2
CASSFGFRWTGELFF
TGTGCCAGCAGCTTCGGGTTTAGGTGGACCGGGGAGCTGTTTTTT
>TRBV19|TRBD1|TRBJ2-1
CASSIGGTGVRNEQFF
TGTGCCAGTAGTATAGGGGGGACAGGGGTAAGGAATGAGCAGTTCTTC
>TRBV7-9|TRBD1|TRBJ1-4
CASSSRTGNEKLFF
TGTGCCAGCAGCTCCCGGACAGGGAACGAAAAACTGTTTTTT
>TRBV30|TRBD1|TRBJ1-2
CAWSVPRGKHGYTF
TGTGCCTGGAGTGTACCCAGGGGGAAACATGGCTACACCTTC
>TRBV28|NA|TRBJ2-7
CASSWTDYEQYF
TGTGCCAGCAGTTGGACGGACTACGAGCAGTACTTC
>TRBV7-2|NA|TRBJ1-6
CASTPPGYNSPLHF
TGTGCCAGCACCCCCCCAGGGTATAATTCACCCCTCCACTTT
>TRBV18|TRBD2|TRBJ2-3
CASSPTAGGDTQYF
TGTGCCAGCTCACCAACAGCGGGGGGAGATACGCAGTATTTT
>TRBV5-1|NA|TRBJ2-1
CASSLRAGNEQFF
TGCGCCAGCAGCTTGCGGGCGGGAAACGAGCAGTTCTTC
>TRBV4-2|TRBD2|TRBJ2-1
CASSQAGLASSYNEQFF
TGTGCCAGCAGCCAAGCGGGACTAGCGTCTTCCTACAATGAGCAGTTCTTC
>TRBV28|NA|TRBJ2-7
CASSGIEGEQYF
TGTGCCAGCAGTGGGATTGAGGGCGAGCAGTACTTC
>TRBV19|NA|TRBJ1-4
CASRGQGLEKLFF
TGTGCCAGTCGAGGTCAGGGGCTGGAAAAACTGTTTTTT
>TRBV9|NA|TRBJ2-7
CASSPRPSGYEQYF
TGTGCCAGCAGCCCCCGGCCATCAGGTTACGAGCAGTACTTC
>TRBV7-6|NA|TRBJ2-5
CASSPTGGAKLQETQYF
TGTGCCAGCAGCCCAACCGGGGGAGCGAAGTTACAAGAGACCCAGTACTTC
>TRBV7-9|NA|TRBJ1-5
CASSLRGNQPQHF
TGTGCCAGCAGCTTAAGGGGTAATCAGCCCCAGCATTTT
>TRBV28|TRBD1|TRBJ1-2
CATERDRNNYGYTF
TGTGCCACAGAACGGGACAGAAATAACTATGGCTACACCTTC
>TRBV19|TRBD1|TRBJ2-7
CASGTGPYEQYF
TGTGCCAGTGGGACAGGGCCCTACGAGCAGTACTTC
>TRBV9|NA|TRBJ2-7
CASSVGWAGYEQYF
TGTGCCAGCAGCGTAGGGTGGGCTGGCTACGAGCAGTACTTC